The 16 T cell receptor beta chains in this list originate from one sample, sequenced in a study of shared clonotypes between healthy human individuals. The data were produced by immunoSEQ multiplex PCR, yet TCRdb's version contains in-frame clones alone and is incomplete. Among approximately 2.4 million clones, 90% to 96% were seen once, and the ten largest hold about 0.13%. Sequencing was done on a sample of naive CD4+ T cells sorted from blood. Subset of the sample: CD45RA+ positively selected. The source is a man in his late teens or twenties in good health.

The rearrangement uses TRBV5-6 and TRBJ2-5; D is tentatively TRBD1 or TRBD2 (5 bases each). V lost 4 bases to trimming and J lost 5 bases, with 21 bases between them. The CDR3 is 16 residues long. Germline assignment: CDR1 SGHDT and CDR2 YYEEEE. This CDR3 reads CASSPDGARVSETQYF. The CDR3 DNA is TGTGCCAGCAGCCCGGACGGGGCGCGAGTGAGCGAGACCCAGTACTTC.

The J gene is TRBJ1-4, the V gene TRBV10-3; a weak D match, TRBD1 (5 bases). Germline V gives CDR1 ENHRY, CDR2 SYGVKD. The CDR3 sequence is 15 residues long. V shed 0 bases and J shed 7 bases, with 12 bases lying between them. For the CDR3, the DNA is TGTGCCATCAGTGAGTCGGGCAGGGAAGTTGAAAAACTGTTTTTT. Its translation: CAISESGREVEKLFF.

This clone was recorded only once. This sequence joins TRBV27 and TRBJ2-7; D possibly corresponds to TRBD1 (6 bases). The CDR3 spans 14 residues. V was trimmed by 5 bases and J by 0 bases, leaving 11 bases between them. Germline V gene lookup returns CDR1 MNHEY and CDR2 SMNVEV (reference sequence). CDR3 sequence reads: CASSRRDTSYEQYF. CDR3 DNA: TGTGCCAGCAGTCGACGGGACACCTCCTACGAGCAGTACTTC.

The gene calls are TRBV5-1 and TRBJ2-1; TRBD2 is a possible D gene (6 bases). Germline V gene lookup returns CDR1 SGHRS and CDR2 YFSETQ. The CDR3 is made up of 13 amino acids. V dropped 0 bases and J dropped 13 bases, with 14 bases sitting between them. Here the CDR3 DNA reads TGCGCCAGCAGCTTGGAATTCGGGGGATTTCAGTTCTTC. Protein product: CASSLEFGGFQFF.

V is TRBV15 and J is TRBJ2-5, with 7 positions matching TRBD1. The CDR3 consists of 15 residues. From germline, CDR1 is LNHNV and CDR2 YYDKDF (reference sequence). V lost 1 base to trimming and J lost 5 bases; unmatched junction nucleotides: 7. The CDR3 bases are TGTGCCACCAGCAGAGGAGGGGACAGTCGGGAGACCCAGTACTTC. Translation: CATSRGGDSRETQYF.

This clone has only one observation. V usage is TRBV11-3 and J usage is TRBJ2-3; D possibly corresponds to TRBD2 (5 bases). Germline V CDR1 and CDR2: SGHNT, YENEEA. The CDR3 is 13 residues long. V dropped 5 bases and J dropped 5 bases, with 11 bases sitting between them. The CDR3 DNA sequence: TGTGCCAGCAGCCGTCACGGAGGAGATACGCAGTATTTT. Its translation is CASSRHGGDTQYF.

This chain connects TRBV5-1 to TRBJ1-5; 10 nucleotides agree with TRBD1. The trim removed 0 bases at V and 4 bases at J, leaving 10 bases unmatched. This CDR3 has 18 amino acids. Germline V gene lookup returns CDR1 SGHRS and CDR2 YFSETQ. The CDR3 region is CASSLDSMGQGFNQPQHF. The DNA of the CDR3 is TGCGCCAGCAGCTTGGATTCAATGGGACAGGGGTTTAATCAGCCCCAGCATTTT. The full variable domain, with the rest looked up from reference TRBV5-1 and TRBJ1-5, is KAGVTQTPRYLIKTRGQQVTLSCSPISGHRSVSWYQQTPGQGLQFLFEYFSETQRNKGNFPGRFSGRQFSNSRSEMNVSTLELGDSALYLCASSLDSMGQGFNQPQHFGDGTRLSIL.

The CDR3 spells CASSELMTGNQPQHF. DNA of the CDR3: TGTGCCAGCAGTGAACTAATGACAGGGAATCAGCCCCAGCATTTT. The chain carries TRBV6-1 and TRBJ1-5; 7 bases match TRBD1. The V segment lost 2 bases and the J segment 4 bases; nucleotides outside the gene matches: 5. Germline V gives CDR1 MNHNS, CDR2 SASEGT. The CDR3 consists of 15 residues.

This rearrangement joins TRBV5-4 to TRBJ2-7, with 8 bases that match TRBD1. CDR3 size: 16 residues. The junction had 10 bases not matched to a gene; V was cut back by 4 bases and J by 1 base. In germline, CDR1 is SGHNT, CDR2 YYREEE (reference sequence). The CDR3 DNA reads as TGTGCCAGCAGCACCAGCTACCACAGGGGGTCCTACGAGCAGTACTTC. This encodes CASSTSYHRGSYEQYF.

This sequence joins TRBV30 and TRBJ1-1; D may be TRBD1 (5 bases). Germline V lookup: CDR1 GTSNPN, CDR2 SVGIG (reference sequence). V was cut by 3 bases and J by 4 bases, with 12 bases left in between. The length of the CDR3 is 13 residues. The CDR3 sequence: CAWRGGESTEAFF. The CDR3, as DNA: TGTGCCTGGAGGGGGGGTGAGAGCACTGAAGCTTTCTTT. The full variable domain, its missing parts supplied by reference TRBV30 and TRBJ1-1, is SQTIHQWPATLVQPVGSPLSLECTVEGTSNPNLYWYRQAAGRGLQLLFYSVGIGQISSEVPQNLSASRPQDRQFILSSKKLLLSDSGFYLCAWRGGESTEAFFGQGTRLTVV.

This chain joins TRBV5-1 and TRBJ2-7; a weak D match, TRBD1 (6 bases). Germline assignment: CDR1 SGHRS and CDR2 YFSETQ. V was cut by 1 base and J by 0 bases, with 14 bases left in between. The length of the CDR3 is 16 residues. The CDR3 sequence: CASSLTPAGASYEQYF. The CDR3 DNA sequence: TGCGCCAGCAGCTTGACGCCGGCAGGGGCCTCCTACGAGCAGTACTTC.

CDR3 sequence (DNA): TGTGCCAGCAGCCCAGCGTACCAAGAGACCCAGTACTTC. This codes for CASSPAYQETQYF. The gene calls are TRBV11-2 and TRBJ2-5, with D unclear. The CDR3 extends over 13 amino acids. Trimming removed 5 bases from V and 0 bases from J, with 7 bases in between. CDR1 is SGHAT, CDR2 FQNNGV, per germline.

This clone was detected once. V gene TRBV28 combines with J gene TRBJ1-1, with TRBD1 as a possible D gene (6 bases). Trimming removed 8 bases at V and 0 bases at J, with 13 bases between. CDR1 is MDHEN, CDR2 SYDVKM, per germline. This CDR3 is 14 amino acids long. CDR3 coding DNA: TGTGCCAGCCTAACAGGGATAATGAACACTGAAGCTTTCTTT. Translated: CASLTGIMNTEAFF.

The V call is TRBV30, the J call TRBJ2-2, with 11 bases that match TRBD2. CDR3 size: 15 residues. The germline V gene has CDR1 GTSNPN and CDR2 SVGIG (reference sequence). J lost 7 bases, V lost 2 bases, and 6 bases had no gene match. CDR3 sequence reads: CAWSLLAGAGGELFF. The CDR3 nucleotides are TGTGCCTGGAGTTTACTAGCGGGGGCTGGCGGGGAGCTGTTTTTT.

The rearrangement uses TRBV7-2 and TRBJ2-7; 12 bases are shared with TRBD2. After removal of 4 bases from V and 2 bases from J, the junction contained 6 bases not matched to a gene. CDR1 is SGHTA, CDR2 FQGNSA, per germline. The CDR3 is 16 amino acids. CDR3 sequence (DNA): TGTGCCAGCAGCTATCTAGCGGGAGGGCGGGCCTACGAGCAGTACTTC. Its protein is CASSYLAGGRAYEQYF.

This chain connects TRBV5-1 to TRBJ2-6; no reliable D call. Trimming left V 0 bases short and J 8 bases short, with 15 bases between. There are 16 residues in the CDR3. In germline, CDR1 is SGHRS, CDR2 YFSETQ. CDR3 bases: TGCGCCAGCAGCTTGGAGGCACTCGGTTCCTCCAACGTCCTGACTTTC. Its translation: CASSLEALGSSNVLTF.